This T cell receptor (beta chain) is drawn from a study of cytomegalovirus exposure and HLA in healthy donors. Study-wide points: Analyses of presence and absence presupposed an approximately uniform sequencing depth across donors. A later analysis showed TCR association rates differing by HLA locus, peaking at DRB1 and lowest at HLA-C. Most TCR sequences were rare, but some public TCRs occurred in many donors. It was shown in a later analysis that HLA-associated TCR beta chains were more clonally expanded than other, equally common chains.

Germline V CDR1 and CDR2: SEHNR, FQNEAQ (reference sequence). CDR3 size: 16 residues. Trimming pared 4 bases from V and 2 bases from J, leaving 15 bases between. The PCR was carried out with 60 Vbeta primers and 13 Jbeta primers. Clones were read by immunoSEQ multiplex PCR, and TCRdb kept only the in-frame ones, dropping some. In the table there are approximately 210,000 clones, roughly 77% of which are singletons. Details on this clone: Its specificity is unknown.

This sequence joins TRBV7-9 and TRBJ2-1; weak D call: TRBD2 (6 bases). The sequence came from a male donor in good health and CMV-seropositive. The sequenced sample was PBMCs. CDR3 nucleotide sequence: TGTGCCAGCAGCTCTCACTCGGGGGACGCCTACAATGAGCAGTTCTTC. This encodes CASSSHSGDAYNEQFF.